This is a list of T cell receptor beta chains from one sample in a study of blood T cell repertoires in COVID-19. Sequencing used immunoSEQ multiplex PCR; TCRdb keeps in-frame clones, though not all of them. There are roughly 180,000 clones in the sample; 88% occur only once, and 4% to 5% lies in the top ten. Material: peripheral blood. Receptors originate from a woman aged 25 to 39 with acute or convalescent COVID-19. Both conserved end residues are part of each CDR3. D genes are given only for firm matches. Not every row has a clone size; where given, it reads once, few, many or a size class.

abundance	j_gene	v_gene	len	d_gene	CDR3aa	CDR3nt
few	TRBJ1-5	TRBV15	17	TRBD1	CATRPGPGQGAYQPQHF	TGTGCCACCCGTCCCGGGCCGGGACAGGGGGCCTATCAGCCCCAGCATTTT
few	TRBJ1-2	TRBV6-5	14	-	CASSPQGLNYGYTF	TGTGCCAGCAGCCCCCAGGGGCTCAACTATGGCTACACCTTC
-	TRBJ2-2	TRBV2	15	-	CASSEASSDTGELFF	TGTGCCAGCAGTGAAGCGAGTTCCGACACCGGGGAGCTGTTTTTT
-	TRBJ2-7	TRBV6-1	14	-	CASSEGAAIDEQYF	TGTGCCAGCAGTGAAGGAGCGGCCATAGACGAGCAGTACTTC
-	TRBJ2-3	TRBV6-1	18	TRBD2	CASSEAQSRPSGRGTQYF	TGTGCCAGCAGTGAAGCCCAATCACGCCCTAGCGGGAGAGGGACGCAGTATTTT
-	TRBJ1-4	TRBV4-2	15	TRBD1	CASSASGTGLEKLFF	TGTGCCAGCAGCGCCTCCGGGACAGGGCTGGAAAAACTGTTTTTT
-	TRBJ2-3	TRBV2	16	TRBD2	CASRTSGWGSTDTQYF	TGTGCCAGCAGGACTAGCGGCTGGGGGAGCACAGATACGCAGTATTTT
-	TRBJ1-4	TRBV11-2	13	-	CASSLTPGGVGRF	TGTGCCAGCAGCTTAACCCCCGGGGGGGTGGGCCGCTTT
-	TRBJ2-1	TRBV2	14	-	CASARLSPGNEQFF	TGTGCCAGCGCCCGACTAAGCCCGGGGAATGAGCAGTTCTTC
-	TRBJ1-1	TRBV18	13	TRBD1	CASSPPQGLVAFF	TGTGCCAGCTCACCTCCACAGGGGTTAGTAGCTTTCTTT
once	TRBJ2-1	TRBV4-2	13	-	CASSQEFSNEQFF	TGTGCCAGCAGCCAAGAGTTTTCGAATGAGCAGTTCTTC
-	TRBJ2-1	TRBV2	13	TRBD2	CASHSGSSYEQFF	TGTGCCAGCCATAGCGGGAGTAGCTATGAGCAGTTCTTC
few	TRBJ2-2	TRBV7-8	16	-	CASSPRSRGNTGELFF	TGTGCCAGCAGCCCCCGCAGCCGGGGGAACACCGGGGAGCTGTTTTTT
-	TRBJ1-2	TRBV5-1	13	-	CASSLRTDYGYTF	TGCGCCAGCAGCTTGCGCACAGACTATGGCTACACCTTC
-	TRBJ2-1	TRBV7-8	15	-	CASSKGLNSYNEQFF	TGTGCCAGCAGCAAGGGACTCAACTCCTACAATGAGCAGTTCTTC
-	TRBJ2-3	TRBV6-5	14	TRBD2	CASSLFSGGDTQYF	TGTGCCAGCAGCCTATTTTCGGGGGGGGATACGCAGTATTTT
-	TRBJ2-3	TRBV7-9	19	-	CASSYSLWLRSRSTDTQYF	TGTGCCAGCAGCTATAGTTTGTGGTTGCGGTCGCGCAGCACAGATACGCAGTATTTT
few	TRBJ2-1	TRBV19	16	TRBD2	CASSHILAGGLNEQFF	TGTGCCAGTAGTCATATCTTAGCGGGAGGGCTCAATGAGCAGTTCTTC
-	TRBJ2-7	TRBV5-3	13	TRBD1	CARTDRADYEQYF	TGTGCCAGAACGGACAGGGCGGACTACGAGCAGTACTTC
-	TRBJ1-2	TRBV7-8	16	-	CASSPMVLTPNYGYTF	TGTGCCAGCAGCCCAATGGTCCTAACTCCAAACTATGGCTACACCTTC
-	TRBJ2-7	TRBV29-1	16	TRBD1	CSLEPRGGQTTYEQYF	TGCAGCCTAGAACCGAGAGGGGGACAGACCACCTACGAGCAGTACTTC
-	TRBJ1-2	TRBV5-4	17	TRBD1	CASSPGTALSYAYGYTF	TGTGCCAGCAGCCCCGGGACAGCCCTCTCTTATGCCTATGGCTACACCTTC
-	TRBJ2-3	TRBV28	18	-	CASSLLGGRGLGTDTQYF	TGTGCCAGCAGTTTATTAGGGGGCAGGGGACTAGGAACAGATACGCAGTATTTT
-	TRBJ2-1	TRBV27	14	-	CASSLRGTFNEQFF	TGTGCCAGCAGCTTGCGAGGGACTTTCAATGAGCAGTTCTTC
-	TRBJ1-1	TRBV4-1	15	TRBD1	CASSQADREGTEAFF	TGCGCCAGCAGCCAAGCGGACAGGGAAGGTACTGAAGCTTTCTTT
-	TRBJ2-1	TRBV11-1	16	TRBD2	CASSLVEGRVFDEQFF	TGTGCCAGCAGCTTAGTTGAGGGGAGGGTGTTCGATGAGCAGTTCTTC
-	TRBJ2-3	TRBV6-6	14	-	CASSVRDNTDTQYF	TGTGCCAGCAGTGTCCGGGACAACACAGATACGCAGTATTTT
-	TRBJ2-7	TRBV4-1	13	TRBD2	CASSQGLVGEQYF	TGCGCCAGCAGCCAGGGACTAGTCGGCGAGCAGTACTTC
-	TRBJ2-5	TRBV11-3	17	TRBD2	CASSLGQLAENQETQYF	TGTGCCAGCAGCTTAGGACAGCTAGCGGAAAACCAAGAGACCCAGTACTTC
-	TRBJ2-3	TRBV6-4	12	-	CASSVNGDTQYF	TGTGCCAGCAGTGTTAACGGAGATACGCAGTATTTT
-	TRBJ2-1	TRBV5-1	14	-	CASSLEGRVNEQFF	TGCGCCAGCAGCTTGGAAGGCAGGGTCAATGAGCAGTTCTTC
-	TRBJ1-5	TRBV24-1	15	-	CATSDPRASNQPQHF	TGTGCCACCAGTGACCCCAGGGCTTCCAATCAGCCCCAGCATTTT
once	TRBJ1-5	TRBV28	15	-	CASSLWTGGNGPQHF	TGTGCCAGCAGTTTATGGACAGGAGGAAATGGGCCCCAGCATTTT
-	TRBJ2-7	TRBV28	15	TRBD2	CASSLSSGRLYEQYF	TGTGCCAGCAGTTTATCGAGCGGGAGGCTCTACGAGCAGTACTTC
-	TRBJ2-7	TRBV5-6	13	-	CASSLGLFYEQYF	TGTGCCAGCAGCTTGGGGCTTTTCTACGAGCAGTACTTC
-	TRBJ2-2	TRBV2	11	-	CASSLTGELFF	TGTGCCAGCAGTCTCACCGGGGAGCTGTTTTTT
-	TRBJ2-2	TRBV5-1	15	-	CASSLASGLTGELFF	TGCGCCAGCAGCTTGGCCTCGGGGTTGACCGGGGAGCTGTTTTTT
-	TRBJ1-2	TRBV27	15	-	CASSWTMGASYGYTF	TGTGCCAGCAGTTGGACGATGGGGGCTTCCTATGGCTACACCTTC
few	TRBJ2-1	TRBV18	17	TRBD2	CASSPLPLAGGINEQFF	TGTGCCAGCTCACCACTCCCTCTAGCGGGAGGTATCAATGAGCAGTTCTTC
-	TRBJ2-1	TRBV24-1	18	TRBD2	CATSDSYAGTSGYNEQFF	TGTGCCACCAGTGATTCTTATGCCGGGACTAGCGGTTACAATGAGCAGTTCTTC
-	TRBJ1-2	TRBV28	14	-	CASSLGGRPWGYTF	TGTGCCAGCAGTTTGGGGGGGCGCCCCTGGGGCTACACCTTC
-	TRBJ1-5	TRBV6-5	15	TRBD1	CASSRDRDFGQPQHF	TGTGCCAGCAGTCGTGACAGGGACTTTGGTCAGCCCCAGCATTTT
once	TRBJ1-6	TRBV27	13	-	CASSLTGSSPLHF	TGTGCCAGCAGTTTAACAGGTTCATCACCCCTCCACTTT
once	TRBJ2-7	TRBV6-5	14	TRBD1	CASSPSGQAYEQYF	TGTGCCAGCAGTCCCTCGGGACAGGCCTACGAGCAGTACTTC
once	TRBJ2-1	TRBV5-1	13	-	CASSLDRQNEQFF	TGCGCCAGCAGCTTGGATCGACAGAATGAGCAGTTCTTC
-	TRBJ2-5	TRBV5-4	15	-	CASSPIGAGQETQYF	TGTGCCAGCAGCCCTATAGGGGCGGGACAAGAGACCCAGTACTTC
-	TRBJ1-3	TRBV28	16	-	CASSLRSVAGGNTIYF	TGTGCCAGCAGTTTAAGGTCCGTCGCGGGGGGAAACACCATATATTTT
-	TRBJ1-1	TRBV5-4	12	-	CASRGLVGKAFF	TGTGCCAGCCGGGGATTGGTAGGGAAAGCTTTCTTT
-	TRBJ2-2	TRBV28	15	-	CASSPQGANTGELFF	TGTGCCAGCAGTCCCCAGGGCGCGAACACCGGGGAGCTGTTTTTT
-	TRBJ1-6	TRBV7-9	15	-	CASSLNWGEDSPLHF	TGTGCCAGCAGCTTAAACTGGGGCGAGGATTCACCCCTCCACTTT
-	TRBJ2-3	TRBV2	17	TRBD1	CASSATGTGSLGDTQYF	TGTGCCAGCAGTGCGACCGGGACAGGGAGCTTGGGAGATACGCAGTATTTT
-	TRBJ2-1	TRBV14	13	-	CASSQGLVIEQFF	TGTGCCAGCAGCCAAGGACTAGTGATTGAGCAGTTCTTC
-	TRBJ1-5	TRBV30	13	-	CAWSAKGNQPQHF	TGTGCCTGGAGCGCTAAGGGGAATCAGCCCCAGCATTTT
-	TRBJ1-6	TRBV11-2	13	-	CASSQTYNSPLHF	TGTGCCAGCAGCCAGACATATAATTCACCCCTCCACTTT
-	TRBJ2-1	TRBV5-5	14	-	CASSLDWGSNEQFF	TGTGCCAGCAGCTTGGATTGGGGCAGCAATGAGCAGTTCTTC
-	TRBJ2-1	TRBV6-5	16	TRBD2	CASSYSGLAGQHEQFF	TGTGCCAGCAGTTACTCAGGACTAGCGGGGCAGCATGAGCAGTTCTTC
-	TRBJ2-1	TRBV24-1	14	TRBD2	CATSSSGIYNEQFF	TGTGCCACCAGTTCTAGCGGGATTTACAATGAGCAGTTCTTC
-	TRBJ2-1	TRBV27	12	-	CASTSNINEQFF	TGTGCCAGCACCTCTAATATTAATGAGCAGTTCTTC
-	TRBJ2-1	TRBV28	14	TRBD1	CASTGDRGYNEQFF	TGTGCCAGCACCGGGGACAGGGGTTACAATGAGCAGTTCTTC
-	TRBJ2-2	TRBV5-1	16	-	CASSLRVLGDTGELFF	TGCGCCAGCAGCTTGCGTGTATTAGGGGACACCGGGGAGCTGTTTTTT